This T cell receptor beta chain is from a study of post-analysis software for immune sequencing data (dated by TCRdb to 2014 to 2015). Turning to the overall study: Disease courses on record covered relapsing-remitting, secondary progressive and progressive-relapsing multiple sclerosis, though some patients had no subtype annotation. The patient repertoires were compared against about 10 previously published healthy control repertoires obtained from donors aged roughly 6 to 28 years. A subset of samples was prepared in parallel using single-end sample barcoding, then pooled and co-amplified after Illumina adapter ligation.

The library was built by means of PCR. TCRdb names Illumina HiSeq 2500 as the instrument used. To reduce PCR and sequencing biases, unique molecular identifiers were built into the TCR beta cDNA libraries. Approximately 500,000 cDNA molecules were obtained per 1 to 10 million input T cells, so each molecule approximated one T cell. The patient libraries were prepared and sequenced with the same protocol used for the earlier healthy control dataset. Samples belonging to the same batch were prepared together, multiplexed and sequenced on a shared HiSeq lane. Concerning the study's data processing: MIGEC handled the raw barcoded reads, throwing out single-read molecular identifier groups before consensus assembly and CDR3 extraction. VDJtools was used for post-analysis of the clonotype tables, with diversity normalized by down-sampling every dataset to the smallest sample size. To correct batch-related cross-sample contamination, repertoire overlap clustering matched CDR3 amino acid sequences but not nucleotide sequences. TCRdb itself trimmed the public reads at Q25 with fastp, ran MiXCR and retained productive beta chains. Identical CDR3 protein sequences are pooled into one entry, listed with their most common genes and DNA. These V and J calls are TCRdb output, not the study's own analysis. The sample has roughly 540,000 distinct CDR3 sequences on record, roughly 34% of them singletons. The top ten clonotypes cover around 6% of the sample.

For CDR1 and CDR2, the germline V gene lists MNHNS and SASEGT. From its cysteine to its phenylalanine, the CDR3 spans 14 amino acids. Just the 42-base CDR3 DNA is kept, in frame starting at base 1. Trimming removed 6 bases from V and 6 bases from J, leaving 15 bases between the germline ends. To note about this clonotype: The antigen it binds to is not known. No base qualities exist here, and no much larger clone lies one base off it.

Broader findings and caveats from the paper: Patients showed significantly higher frequencies than controls for roughly five TRBV segments, among them TRBV5-6, TRBV5-1 and TRBV20-1. Direct clustering with F measure revealed strong co-clustering of samples prepared in the same batch, which led to a batch-effect correction. The control group was slightly older than the multiple sclerosis patient group. Compared with controls, multiple sclerosis patients had significantly lower normalized Chao1 diversity, a finding suggesting substantial peripheral T-cell clonal expansion.

To demonstrate the VDJtools post-analysis software, the study profiled TCR beta repertoires from the peripheral blood of 13 young patients with multiple sclerosis. The multiple sclerosis patients were children and adolescents ranging in age from roughly 6 to 15 years. Sequencing was performed on blood. The TCR originated in a girl aged 2-17 years with multiple sclerosis. The rearranged chain carries TRBV6-1 and TRBJ2-1; a tentative D call is TRBD1 (6 bases match). The nucleotide sequence reads as follows: TGTGCCAGCAGCCAAGGGGGAACTGGCAATGAGCAGTTCTTC. Its product reads: CASSQGGTGNEQFF.